Listed below are T cell receptor beta chains from one sample, sequenced in a study of blood T cell repertoires in COVID-19. Assay: immunoSEQ multiplex PCR; the TCRdb copy retains only in-frame clones and omits some. The sample lists some 190,000 clones, approximately 85% occurring once. The sequencing sample was made of peripheral blood. Receptors originate from a man aged 55-75 years with acute or convalescent COVID-19. The CDR3 runs from the conserved cysteine through the conserved F or W. Each record gives: J gene, D gene, V gene, CDR3 length, clone size, CDR3 DNA, CDR3 protein. D genes are given only for firm matches. Size tells how often a clone was seen (once, few, many) or the class of an expanded clone, and some rows leave it out.

J gene: TRBJ2-3
D gene: TRBD1
V gene: TRBV2
CDR3 length: 16
clone size: NA
CDR3 DNA: TGTGCCAGCAGACCCGGGACAGGGGCGGGCACAGATACGCAGTATTTT
CDR3 protein: CASRPGTGAGTDTQYF

J gene: TRBJ1-1
D gene: NA
V gene: TRBV14
CDR3 length: 15
clone size: few
CDR3 DNA: TGTGCCAGCAGCCAAGTAGCCGGACGGGAGACTGAAGCTTTCTTT
CDR3 protein: CASSQVAGRETEAFF

J gene: TRBJ2-5
D gene: NA
V gene: TRBV18
CDR3 length: 14
clone size: NA
CDR3 DNA: TGTGCCAGCTCACAAGGAAGCAGGGTCGAGACCCAGTACTTC
CDR3 protein: CASSQGSRVETQYF

J gene: TRBJ2-5
D gene: TRBD1
V gene: TRBV15
CDR3 length: 15
clone size: NA
CDR3 DNA: TGTGCCACCAGCAGTACCCGAGGACAGGAAGAGACCCAGTACTTC
CDR3 protein: CATSSTRGQEETQYF

J gene: TRBJ1-4
D gene: NA
V gene: TRBV9
CDR3 length: 15
clone size: NA
CDR3 DNA: TGTGCCAGCAGCACCTACAGGGACCCTAATGAAAAACTGTTTTTT
CDR3 protein: CASSTYRDPNEKLFF

J gene: TRBJ2-5
D gene: NA
V gene: TRBV14
CDR3 length: 17
clone size: once
CDR3 DNA: TGTGCCAGCAGCCAAGATAGGAAGGGACTCCGATTTGAGACCCAGTACTTC
CDR3 protein: CASSQDRKGLRFETQYF

J gene: TRBJ2-2
D gene: NA
V gene: TRBV19
CDR3 length: 14
clone size: NA
CDR3 DNA: TGTGCCAGTAGTATCCAGGAAGCCACCGGGGAGCTGTTTTTT
CDR3 protein: CASSIQEATGELFF

J gene: TRBJ1-5
D gene: NA
V gene: TRBV19
CDR3 length: 15
clone size: few
CDR3 DNA: TGTGCCAGTAGTCCGCTACTGGGGGGGAGTCAGCCCCAGCATTTT
CDR3 protein: CASSPLLGGSQPQHF

J gene: TRBJ2-2
D gene: NA
V gene: TRBV9
CDR3 length: 16
clone size: NA
CDR3 DNA: TGTGCCAGCAGCGTAGCCCCCGGGAGCTTCACCGGGGAGCTGTTTTTT
CDR3 protein: CASSVAPGSFTGELFF

J gene: TRBJ2-5
D gene: NA
V gene: TRBV6-5
CDR3 length: 14
clone size: NA
CDR3 DNA: TGTGCCAGCAGCTCCACAGGGATCCAAGAGACCCAGTACTTC
CDR3 protein: CASSSTGIQETQYF

J gene: TRBJ1-6
D gene: NA
V gene: TRBV4-3
CDR3 length: 15
clone size: NA
CDR3 DNA: TGCGCCAGCAGCCAGCTCCAGGGAACGAATTCACCCCTCCACTTT
CDR3 protein: CASSQLQGTNSPLHF

J gene: TRBJ2-2
D gene: TRBD2
V gene: TRBV7-3
CDR3 length: 17
clone size: NA
CDR3 DNA: TGTGCCAGCAGCTTAACCCGGGACTACTGGGGCACCGGGGAGCTGTTTTTT
CDR3 protein: CASSLTRDYWGTGELFF

J gene: TRBJ1-4
D gene: NA
V gene: TRBV3-1/TRBV3-2
CDR3 length: 14
clone size: few
CDR3 DNA: TGTGCCAGCAGCCAATCTTCCGGGGGGGAAAAACTGTTTTTT
CDR3 protein: CASSQSSGGEKLFF

J gene: TRBJ2-7
D gene: TRBD1
V gene: TRBV5-1
CDR3 length: 15
clone size: few
CDR3 DNA: TGCGCCAGCAGCCATACGGACAGGGGGCGCGACGAGCAGTACTTC
CDR3 protein: CASSHTDRGRDEQYF

J gene: TRBJ1-5
D gene: NA
V gene: TRBV7-2
CDR3 length: 16
clone size: NA
CDR3 DNA: TGTGCCAGCAGCTTAGGGGGCAGGGGAAGCAATCAGCCCCAGCATTTT
CDR3 protein: CASSLGGRGSNQPQHF

J gene: TRBJ2-5
D gene: TRBD1
V gene: TRBV5-1
CDR3 length: 15
clone size: NA
CDR3 DNA: TGCGCCAGCAGCCCCGGGACAGGACTTAAAGAGACCCAGTACTTC
CDR3 protein: CASSPGTGLKETQYF

J gene: TRBJ1-6
D gene: NA
V gene: TRBV2
CDR3 length: 15
clone size: NA
CDR3 DNA: TGTGCCAGCAGTGTGCGACAGATAAACCTTTCACCCCTCCACTTT
CDR3 protein: CASSVRQINLSPLHF

J gene: TRBJ2-2
D gene: TRBD2
V gene: TRBV3-1/TRBV3-2
CDR3 length: 16
clone size: NA
CDR3 DNA: TGTGCCAGCAGCCCGTACGGGGGGTCGAACACCGGGGAGCTGTTTTTT
CDR3 protein: CASSPYGGSNTGELFF

J gene: TRBJ2-2
D gene: NA
V gene: TRBV4-1
CDR3 length: 16
clone size: NA
CDR3 DNA: TGCGCCAGCAGCCAAGGCATAGTCCCCAACACCGGGGAGCTGTTTTTT
CDR3 protein: CASSQGIVPNTGELFF

J gene: TRBJ2-7
D gene: NA
V gene: TRBV6-2/TRBV6-3
CDR3 length: 14
clone size: once
CDR3 DNA: TGTGCCAGCAGTACCCTAGGATCTACCTACGAGCAGTACTTC
CDR3 protein: CASSTLGSTYEQYF

J gene: TRBJ2-1
D gene: TRBD1
V gene: TRBV5-5
CDR3 length: 16
clone size: NA
CDR3 DNA: TGTGCCAGCAGATCCCATCCGGGACAGGGGCTAACGGAGCAGTTCTTC
CDR3 protein: CASRSHPGQGLTEQFF